A single sample gave rise to the 4 T cell receptor beta chains below, sequenced in a study of Tregs in tolerant kidney transplant recipients. The repertoire was sequenced with immunoSEQ multiplex PCR; TCRdb's copy has only in-frame clones and lacks some. The sample has 50,000 or so clones. The sample was CD4+ T cells from blood, taken before the transplant. These receptors all come from a human donor who received a combined kidney and bone marrow transplant.

This CDR3 reads CASSISVNTEAFF. The DNA read from the CDR3 is TGTGCCAGTAGTATTTCGGTGAACACTGAA. The chain links TRBV19 to TRBJ1-1; the D is unclear. The read halts 3 residues ahead of the CDR3 end, with the missing end drawn from the germline J gene. This CDR3 has 13 amino acids. Trimming cost V 3 bases and J 0 bases, with 5 bases left between them. The germline gives CDR1 LNHDA, CDR2 SQIVND (reference sequence).

Note on this clone: The read comes to an end 3 residues before the CDR3 does, leaving the germline J gene to fill in the end. The chain joins TRBV7-9 to TRBJ2-7, with 7 nucleotides matching TRBD1. V lost 1 base, J lost 2 bases, and 2 bases stayed unmatched. CDR3 length: 14 amino acids. CDR1 and CDR2 (germline): SEHNR, FQNEAQ (reference sequence). The DNA read from the CDR3 is TGTGCCAGCAGCTTAGATCAGGGGGCCTACGAG. Translated, it gives CASSLDQGAYE. The CDR3, in full, reads CASSLDQGAYEQYF.

Concerning this clone: The read finishes 3 residues shy of the CDR3 end, and the germline J gene is used to complete it. The genes are TRBV19 and TRBJ2-3, with 14 bases identical to TRBD2. The germline V gene encodes CDR1 LNHDA and CDR2 SQIVND (reference sequence). J gave up 4 bases and V 9 bases, and 6 bases lay outside the gene matches. The CDR3 is 15 amino acids. The CDR3 reads CASRLAGGRPDTQYF. The DNA read from the CDR3 is TGTGCCAGCCGACTAGCGGGAGGGCGGCCAGATACG.

CDR3 DNA, as far as it was read: TGTGCCAGCAGTGGGGGGCCCTGGTACGGGAACACTGAA. Protein sequence: CASSGGPWYGNTE. In full, the CDR3 is CASSGGPWYGNTEAFF. The chain is built from TRBV2 and TRBJ1-1; the D gene is possibly TRBD1 (6 bases). The read stops 3 residues short of the end of the CDR3; the missing end is completed from the germline J gene. There are 16 residues in the CDR3. The V gene's germline CDR1 is SNHLY and CDR2 FYNNEI. The ends were cut back, 4 bases at V and 1 base at J, with 16 bases in the middle.